This T cell receptor (beta chain) was sequenced in a study of early T cells in non-severe SARS-CoV-2 infection. V dropped 1 base and J dropped 2 bases, with 12 bases sitting between them. Germline V CDR1 and CDR2: MGHRA, YSYEKL. The CDR3 consists of 15 residues. TCRdb re-derived calls from the 5' RACE reads in MiXCR, one entry per CDR3 protein. The profile covers around 57,000 distinct CDR3 sequences, with approximately 10% appearing a single time and approximately 10% taken by the ten largest. The clonotype comes from an adult who was a healthcare worker with PCR-confirmed SARS-CoV-2 infection or an uninfected control (not recorded which). Sequencing was performed on whole blood. J is TRBJ2-7 and V is TRBV4-1; TRBD2 might be the D (7 bases). The DNA of the CDR3 is TGCGCCAGCAGCCAAGCTCGGGGGGCGGCCTACGAGCAGTACTTC. Its translation is CASSQARGAAYEQYF.